Presented here are 26 T cell receptor beta chains from one specimen sequenced in a study of blood T cell repertoires in COVID-19. Libraries were prepared by immunoSEQ multiplex PCR; TCRdb keeps only in-frame clonotypes and omits some of them. The sample lists 90,000 to 100,000 clones, approximately 86% seen once, with approximately 1.8% in the top ten. Sequenced: peripheral blood. The receptors come from a man older than 75 with acute or convalescent COVID-19.

This chain joins TRBV11-2 and TRBJ1-6, with TRBD1 matching 9 bases. Trimming removed 6 bases from V and 0 bases from J; junction bases left unmatched: 12. This CDR3 contains 19 residues. Germline-derived CDR1 and CDR2 are SGHAT and FQNNGV. The CDR3 region is CASRTDGTGPSSYNSPLHF. The CDR3 bases are TGTGCCAGCAGGACAGACGGGACAGGGCCGAGCTCCTATAATTCACCCCTCCACTTT. Variable domain in full (rest from reference TRBV11-2 and TRBJ1-6): EAGVAQSPRYKIIEKRQSVAFWCNPISGHATLYWYQQILGQGPKLLIQFQNNGVVDDSQLPKDRFSAERLKGVDSTLKIQPAKLEDSAVYLCASRTDGTGPSSYNSPLHFGNGTRLTVT.

This chain connects TRBV28 to TRBJ1-4, with a tentative D call TRBD1 (6 bases). V was cut by 7 bases and J by 8 bases, with 14 bases left in between. The CDR3 sequence is 13 residues long. Germline V CDR1 and CDR2: MDHEN, SYDVKM. The chain's CDR3 is CASIPLGAEKLFF. The CDR3 DNA reads TGTGCCAGCATCCCCCTGGGGGCGGAAAAACTGTTTTTT. The entire variable domain, with the rest obtained from reference TRBV28 and TRBJ1-4, is as follows: DVKVTQSSRYLVKRTGEKVFLECVQDMDHENMFWYRQDPGLGLRLIYFSYDVKMKEKGDIPEGYSVSREKKERFSLILESASTNQTSMYLCASIPLGAEKLFFGSGTQLSVL.

This clone was found once. The rearrangement links TRBV6-2 or TRBV6-3 to TRBJ1-1; D unresolved. The V gene lost 4 bases and the J gene lost 1 base, with 10 bases spanning the gap. The CDR3 contains 14 residues. CDR1 is MNHEY and CDR2 is SVGEGT in the germline V gene. The CDR3 region is CASSSLKPNTEAFF. Here the CDR3 DNA reads TGTGCCAGCAGTTCCCTGAAGCCGAACACTGAAGCTTTCTTT.

The chain carries TRBV30 and TRBJ1-4; 11 nucleotides line up with TRBD1. V trimming: 2 bases; J trimming: 8 bases; junction bases outside the gene matches: 1. In germline, CDR1 is GTSNPN, CDR2 SVGIG (reference sequence). This CDR3 is built from 13 residues. The CDR3 DNA is TGTGCCTGGAGTAGGGACAGGGGGGAAAAACTGTTTTTT. It is translated as CAWSRDRGEKLFF.

In its sample, this clone was seen a few times. The V call is TRBV7-2, the J call TRBJ2-3; 10 bases are a match to TRBD2. J gave up 5 bases and V 4 bases, and 3 bases lay outside the gene matches. CDR1 is SGHTA, CDR2 FQGNSA, per germline. This CDR3 comprises 14 residues. As DNA, the CDR3 is TGTGCCAGCAGCTCGCTAGCGGGAGTAGATACGCAGTATTTT. Translated: CASSSLAGVDTQYF.

This clone was detected only once. The genes are TRBV29-1 and TRBJ2-1, with 8 nucleotides matching TRBD1. The CDR3 has 15 residues. V dropped 1 base and J dropped 2; count of bases not matched to a gene: 4. The germline V gene encodes CDR1 SQVTM and CDR2 ANQGSEA. CDR3 coding DNA: TGCAGCGTTGAAGTGGAGACAGGGGCCTACAATGAGCAGTTCTTC. Amino acid sequence: CSVEVETGAYNEQFF.

The chain employs TRBV7-6 and TRBJ2-5; D is perhaps TRBD2 (5 bases). V lost 1 base, J lost 5 bases, and 17 bases lay in between. CDR3 length: 16 residues. Germline V gene lookup returns CDR1 SGHVS and CDR2 FNYEAQ. The CDR3, as DNA: TGTGCCAGCAGCTTAGGCCACGGGAATGGTGGGGAGACCCAGTACTTC. It specifies CASSLGHGNGGETQYF.

J is TRBJ2-2 and V is TRBV7-2; no reliable D call. Trimming took 2 bases from V and 5 from J, leaving 9 bases between them. Germline assignment: CDR1 SGHTA and CDR2 FQGNSA. The CDR3 spans 14 residues. The CDR3 loop reads CASSLRLVTGELFF. The CDR3 coding sequence is TGTGCCAGCAGCTTACGACTCGTGACCGGGGAGCTGTTTTTT.

The rearrangement links TRBV2 to TRBJ1-5; the D gene is possibly TRBD1 (6 bases). The CDR3 is 14 amino acids. Germline lookup yields CDR1 SNHLY and CDR2 FYNNEI. V gave up 5 bases and J gave up 4 bases, with 12 bases separating them. Here the CDR3 reads CASSIQGQNQPQHF. The CDR3 nucleotides are TGTGCCAGCAGTATACAGGGCCAAAATCAGCCCCAGCATTTT.

This chain connects TRBV19 to TRBJ1-2; tentative D call: TRBD1 (5 bases). Germline lookup yields CDR1 LNHDA and CDR2 SQIVND (reference sequence). V shed 0 bases and J shed 4 bases, with 15 bases lying between them. The CDR3 sequence is 16 residues long. This CDR3 is CASSIDGKGLIYGYTF. For the CDR3, the DNA is TGTGCCAGTAGTATAGATGGCAAGGGACTCATCTATGGCTACACCTTC.

The chain has TRBV7-2 and TRBJ1-6; D ambiguous. CDR1 and CDR2 from the germline V gene are SGHTA and FQGNSA. This CDR3 contains 15 residues. V was cut by 5 bases and J by 6 bases, with 14 bases left in between. Here the CDR3 reads CASSLGGEGNSPLHF. The CDR3 DNA sequence: TGTGCCAGCAGCCTTGGTGGGGAGGGTAATTCACCCCTCCACTTT.

This chain uses TRBV19 with TRBJ2-7; TRBD1 might be the D (5 bases). V lost 5 bases to trimming and J lost 0 bases, with 8 bases between them. The CDR3 is made up of 13 amino acids. CDR1 and CDR2 (germline): LNHDA, SQIVND (reference sequence). The CDR3 sequence: CASSVQGSYEQYF. CDR3 DNA: TGTGCCAGTAGTGTCCAGGGCTCCTACGAGCAGTACTTC.

This chain links TRBV7-2 with TRBJ2-7, with 11 nucleotides matching TRBD2. V was clipped by 1 base and J by 5 bases; unmatched bases: 1. This CDR3 comprises 14 residues. Germline CDR1 reads SGHTA; CDR2 reads FQGNSA. CDR3 coding DNA: TGTGCCAGCAGCTTAGTAGCGGGAGGGGACGAGCAGTACTTC. Translation: CASSLVAGGDEQYF.

The chain uses TRBV19 and TRBJ1-2; D is ambiguous. This CDR3 region has 17 residues. Trimming pared 6 bases from V and 4 bases from J, leaving 24 bases between. Germline CDR1 reads LNHDA; CDR2 reads SQIVND (reference sequence). The CDR3 nucleotides read TGTGCCAGTAGCTCTCCCAAAGGGCCCGGAGGAATCTATGGCTACACCTTC. This codes for CASSSPKGPGGIYGYTF.

This CDR3 reads CASSLQGRTTEAFF. The CDR3 DNA reads as TGTGCCAGCAGCTTACAGGGGCGAACCACTGAAGCTTTCTTT. V and J are TRBV5-4 and TRBJ1-1, with 7 nucleotides matching TRBD1. From germline, CDR1 is SGHNT and CDR2 YYREEE (reference sequence). The V segment lost 2 bases and the J segment 4 bases; nucleotides outside the gene matches: 5. The length of the CDR3 is 14 residues.

The gene calls are TRBV5-4 and TRBJ1-2; TRBD1 agrees at 7 bases. The length of the CDR3 is 14 residues. The J segment lost 3 bases and the V segment lost 1 base, leaving 3 bases of the junction unmatched. From germline, CDR1 is SGHNT and CDR2 YYREEE (reference sequence). In DNA, the CDR3 is TGTGCCAGCAGCTTGAGGGACAGTGACTATGGCTACACCTTC. This gives the protein CASSLRDSDYGYTF.

Of note for this clone: This same CDR3 is encoded by further DNA sequences in the sample. V gene TRBV19 combines with J gene TRBJ2-1, with 12 bases matching TRBD2. J was trimmed by 6 bases and V by 3 bases; bases with no gene match: 9. Per the germline V gene, CDR1 is LNHDA and CDR2 is SQIVND (reference sequence). This CDR3 is built from 17 residues. CDR3 protein: CASSIGLAGGPGNEQFF. In DNA, the CDR3 is TGTGCCAGTAGTATCGGTCTAGCGGGAGGGCCGGGCAATGAGCAGTTCTTC. Drawing the rest from reference TRBV19 and TRBJ2-1, the complete variable domain is DGGITQSPKYLFRKEGQNVTLSCEQNLNHDAMYWYRQDPGQGLRLIYYSQIVNDFQKGDIAEGYSVSREKKESFPLTVTSAQKNPTAFYLCASSIGLAGGPGNEQFFGPGTRLTVL.

This clone occurred a few times. This chain links TRBV21-1 with TRBJ2-3; the D call of TRBD1 is as the table states it, not checked on the DNA. TRBV21-1 is marked as a pseudogene. This CDR3 spans 16 amino acids. CDR3 sequence: CANPPDRALLTDTQYF. The CDR3 coding sequence is TGTGCCAACCCACCGGACAGGGCATTATTGACAGATACGCAGTATTTT.

The J gene is TRBJ1-2, the V gene TRBV29-1; 7 bases are shared with TRBD1. This CDR3 contains 13 residues. V was clipped by 6 bases and J by 4 bases; unmatched bases: 8. Looked up from germline, CDR1 is SQVTM and CDR2 is ANQGSEA. CDR3 sequence reads: CSVEWQGVYGYTF. CDR3 nucleotide sequence: TGCAGCGTAGAGTGGCAGGGGGTCTATGGCTACACCTTC. Supplemented by reference TRBV29-1 and TRBJ1-2, the full variable domain reads SAVISQKPSRDICQRGTSLTIQCQVDSQVTMMFWYRQQPGQSLTLIATANQGSEATYESGFVIDKFPISRPNLTFSTLTVSNMSPEDSSIYLCSVEWQGVYGYTFGSGTRLTVV.

The rearrangement joins TRBV6-2 or TRBV6-3 to TRBJ2-1; 10 nucleotides match TRBD2. Germline V gene data show CDR1 as MNHEY and CDR2 as SVGEGT. V shed 6 bases, J shed 0 bases, and the junction held 2 bases outside the gene matches. There are 15 residues in the CDR3. The CDR3 bases are TGTGCCAGCAGCGCTAGCGGGAGCTCCTACAATGAGCAGTTCTTC. Translated: CASSASGSSYNEQFF.

V is TRBV15 and J is TRBJ1-4; D is undetermined. CDR3 length equals 15 residues. Trimming removed 0 bases from V and 0 bases from J, with 5 bases in between. Germline V gene lookup returns CDR1 LNHNV and CDR2 YYDKDF (reference sequence). CDR3 DNA: TGTGCCACCAGCAGAGATCGTGCAACTAATGAAAAACTGTTTTTT. Protein: CATSRDRATNEKLFF. Drawing the rest from reference TRBV15 and TRBJ1-4, the complete variable domain is DAMVIQNPRYQVTQFGKPVTLSCSQTLNHNVMYWYQQKSSQAPKLLFHYYDKDFNNEADTPDNFQSRRPNTSFCFLDIRSPGLGDTAMYLCATSRDRATNEKLFFGSGTQLSVL.

The genes are TRBV5-6 and TRBJ2-5; 10 bases are shared with TRBD2. Germline V gene sequence: CDR1 SGHDT, CDR2 YYEEEE. The CDR3 loop spans 15 amino acids. V trimming: 2 bases; J trimming: 3 bases; junction bases outside the gene matches: 4. The CDR3, as DNA: TGTGCCAGCAGCTTCCGCACTAGCGGGAAAGAGACCCAGTACTTC. It codes for CASSFRTSGKETQYF.

The chain carries TRBV6-1 and TRBJ1-5, with a weak D call TRBD1 (6 bases). In germline, CDR1 is MNHNS, CDR2 SASEGT. V was clipped by 2 bases and J by 1 base, with 6 bases between them. CDR3 length equals 14 residues. The CDR3 reads CASSEQGSNQPQHF. Here the CDR3 DNA reads TGTGCCAGCAGTGAACAGGGGAGCAATCAGCCCCAGCATTTT.

The gene calls are TRBV7-9 and TRBJ1-1; weak D call: TRBD1 (6 bases). This CDR3 has 14 amino acids. Trimming left V 5 bases short and J 0 bases short, with 10 bases between. Germline CDR1 and CDR2: SEHNR and FQNEAQ (reference sequence). DNA for the CDR3: TGTGCCAGCAGCCCCTCAGGGGTGAACACTGAAGCTTTCTTT. Translating gives CASSPSGVNTEAFF.

The chain links TRBV2 to TRBJ1-1, with D maybe TRBD1 (6 bases). Between the trimmed V and J ends, which lost 11 bases and 2 bases, there was a span of 18 bases. Germline CDR1 SNHLY, CDR2 FYNNEI. There are 14 residues in the CDR3. The CDR3 nucleotides are TGTGCCGGGTTTCACGACAGGATCAACACTGAAGCTTTCTTT. Protein: CAGFHDRINTEAFF.

The gene calls are TRBV5-4 and TRBJ2-1; 13 bases are a match to TRBD2. The CDR3 runs 15 residues. Germline lookup yields CDR1 SGHNT and CDR2 YYREEE (reference sequence). Trimming took 4 bases from V and 10 from J; bases not matched to a gene: 8. Written as DNA, the CDR3 is TGTGCCAGCAGCCCGGGACTAGCGGGATCGGGGGAGCAGTTCTTC. It yields the protein CASSPGLAGSGEQFF. Looking up the rest from reference TRBV5-4 and TRBJ2-1 gives the full variable domain: ETGVTQSPTHLIKTRGQQVTLRCSSQSGHNTVSWYQQALGQGPQFIFQYYREEENGRGNFPPRFSGLQFPNYSSELNVNALELDDSALYLCASSPGLAGSGEQFFGPGTRLTVL.